This TCR beta chain was sequenced during a study of blood T cell repertoires in COVID-19. Study in general: There were acute and convalescent COVID-19 samples, and they came from the United States, Italy and Spain. Nucleic acid was either cDNA or gDNA, and it came from T cells, B-cell-depleted T cells, or PBMCs.

CDR3 length equals 15 residues. From germline, CDR1 is MNHEY and CDR2 SMNVEV (reference sequence). V gave up 4 bases and J gave up 1 base, with 14 bases separating them. Authors' processing steps: Reference gene primers were amplified, and this amplification served to estimate nucleated cell counts. TCRdb's table, derived via immunoSEQ multiplex PCR, lists solely in-frame clones and lacks some. V, J and clone size reflect that table, while D and trimming were determined from the DNA. The sample lists about 150,000 clones, approximately 90% occurring once. This TCR came from a man aged 50-60 years with acute or convalescent COVID-19. The sample was peripheral blood. This chain connects TRBV27 to TRBJ2-7; D is perhaps TRBD1 (5 bases). CDR3: CASSSRAYSSYEQYF. Here the CDR3 DNA reads TGTGCCAGCAGTTCCAGGGCCTACTCGTCCTACGAGCAGTACTTC.